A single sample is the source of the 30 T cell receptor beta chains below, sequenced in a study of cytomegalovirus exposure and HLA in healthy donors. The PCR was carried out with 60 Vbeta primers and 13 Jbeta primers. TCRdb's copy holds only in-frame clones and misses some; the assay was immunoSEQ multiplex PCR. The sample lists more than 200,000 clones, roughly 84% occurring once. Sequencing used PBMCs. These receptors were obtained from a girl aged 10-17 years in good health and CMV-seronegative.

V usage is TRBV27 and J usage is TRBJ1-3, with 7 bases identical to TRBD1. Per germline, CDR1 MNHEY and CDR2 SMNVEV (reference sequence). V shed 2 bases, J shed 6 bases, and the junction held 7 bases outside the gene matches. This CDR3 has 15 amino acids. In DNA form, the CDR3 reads TGTGCCAGCAGTTTAACACAGGGGAAGGTAAACACCATATATTTT. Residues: CASSLTQGKVNTIYF.

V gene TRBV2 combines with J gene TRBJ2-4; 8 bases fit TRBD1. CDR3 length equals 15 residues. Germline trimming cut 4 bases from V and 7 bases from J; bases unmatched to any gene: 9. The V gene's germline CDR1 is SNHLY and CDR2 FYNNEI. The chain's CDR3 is CASSARTGLSNIQYF. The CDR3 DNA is TGTGCCAGCAGTGCTAGGACAGGGCTTTCGAACATTCAGTACTTC.

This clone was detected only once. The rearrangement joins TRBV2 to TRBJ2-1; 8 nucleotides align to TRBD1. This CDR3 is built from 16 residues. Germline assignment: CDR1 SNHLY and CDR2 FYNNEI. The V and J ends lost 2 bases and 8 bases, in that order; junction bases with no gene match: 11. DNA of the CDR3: TGTGCCAGCAGTGAAATCGGCCAGGGGGCTCGGGATGAGCAGTTCTTC. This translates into CASSEIGQGARDEQFF.

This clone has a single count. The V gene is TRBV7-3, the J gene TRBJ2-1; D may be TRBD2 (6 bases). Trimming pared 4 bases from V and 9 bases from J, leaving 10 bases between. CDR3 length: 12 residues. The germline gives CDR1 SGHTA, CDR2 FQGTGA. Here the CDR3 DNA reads TGTGCCAGCAGCTCGCCGGGAGTTGAGCAGTTCTTC. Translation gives CASSSPGVEQFF.

The CDR3 region is CASSYRVSSYNEQFF. The DNA for the CDR3 is TGTGCCAGCAGTTACAGAGTGAGCTCCTACAATGAGCAGTTCTTC. V is TRBV6-5 and J is TRBJ2-1; D uncertain. This CDR3 contains 15 residues. Trimming shortened V by 2 bases and J by 0 bases, and 8 bases separated the two germline ends. The germline gives CDR1 MNHEY, CDR2 SVGAGI.

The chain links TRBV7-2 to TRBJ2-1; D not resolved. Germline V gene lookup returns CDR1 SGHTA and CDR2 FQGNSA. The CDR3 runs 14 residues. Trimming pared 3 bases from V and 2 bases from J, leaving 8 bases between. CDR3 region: CASSFGFTYNEQFF. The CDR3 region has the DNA TGTGCCAGCAGCTTCGGGTTCACCTACAATGAGCAGTTCTTC.

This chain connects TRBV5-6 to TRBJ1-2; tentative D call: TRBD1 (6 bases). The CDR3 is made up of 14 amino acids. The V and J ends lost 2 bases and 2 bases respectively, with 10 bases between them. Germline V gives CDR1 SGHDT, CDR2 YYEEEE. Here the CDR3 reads CASSFTGYNYGYTF. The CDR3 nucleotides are TGTGCCAGCAGCTTTACAGGGTACAACTATGGCTACACCTTC.

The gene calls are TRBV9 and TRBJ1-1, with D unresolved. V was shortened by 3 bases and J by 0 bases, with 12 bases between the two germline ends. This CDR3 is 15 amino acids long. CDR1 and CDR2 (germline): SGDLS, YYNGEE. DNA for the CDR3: TGTGCCAGCAGCGGTGAACTAGGGTTGAACACTGAAGCTTTCTTT. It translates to CASSGELGLNTEAFF.

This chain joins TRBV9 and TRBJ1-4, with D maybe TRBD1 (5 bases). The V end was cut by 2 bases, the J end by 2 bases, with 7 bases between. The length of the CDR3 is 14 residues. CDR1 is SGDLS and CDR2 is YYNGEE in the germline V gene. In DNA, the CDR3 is TGTGCCAGCAGCGTCGGGGGTACTAATGAAAAACTGTTTTTT. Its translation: CASSVGGTNEKLFF.

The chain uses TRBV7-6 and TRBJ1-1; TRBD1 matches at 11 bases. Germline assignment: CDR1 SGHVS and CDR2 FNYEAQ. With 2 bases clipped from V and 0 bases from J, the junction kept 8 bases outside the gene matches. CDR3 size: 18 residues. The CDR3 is CASSLYHGQGAVNTEAFF. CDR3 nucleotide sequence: TGTGCCAGCAGCTTATACCACGGACAGGGGGCCGTGAACACTGAAGCTTTCTTT.

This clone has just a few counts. This chain's CDR3 is CASSQEAAGWQGFRDTEAFF. The CDR3 DNA reads as TGCGCCAGCAGCCAAGAAGCGGCGGGTTGGCAGGGGTTTAGAGACACTGAAGCTTTCTTT. V and J are TRBV4-3 and TRBJ1-1; D may be TRBD1 (6 bases). CDR3 length: 20 amino acids. Trimming removed 0 bases from V and 3 bases from J, with 26 bases in between. CDR1 is LGHNA, CDR2 YSLEER, per germline.

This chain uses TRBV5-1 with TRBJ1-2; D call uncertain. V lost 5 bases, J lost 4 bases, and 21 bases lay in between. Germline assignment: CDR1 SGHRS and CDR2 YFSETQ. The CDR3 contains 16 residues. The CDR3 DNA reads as TGCGCCAGCAGAATCGGATTGGGAGGAACGGTCTATGGCTACACCTTC. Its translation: CASRIGLGGTVYGYTF.

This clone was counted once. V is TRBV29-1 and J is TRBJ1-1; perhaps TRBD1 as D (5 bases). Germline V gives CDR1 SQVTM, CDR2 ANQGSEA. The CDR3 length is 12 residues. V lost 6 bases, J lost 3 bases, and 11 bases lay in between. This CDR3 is CSVVTDYTEAFF. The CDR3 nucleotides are TGCAGCGTCGTGACAGACTACACTGAAGCTTTCTTT.

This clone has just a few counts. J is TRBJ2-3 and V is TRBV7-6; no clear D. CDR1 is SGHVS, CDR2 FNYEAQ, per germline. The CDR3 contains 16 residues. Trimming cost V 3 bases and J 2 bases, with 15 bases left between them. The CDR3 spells CASSLGPPSDTDTQYF. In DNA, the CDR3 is TGTGCCAGCAGCTTGGGCCCGCCTTCTGACACAGATACGCAGTATTTT.

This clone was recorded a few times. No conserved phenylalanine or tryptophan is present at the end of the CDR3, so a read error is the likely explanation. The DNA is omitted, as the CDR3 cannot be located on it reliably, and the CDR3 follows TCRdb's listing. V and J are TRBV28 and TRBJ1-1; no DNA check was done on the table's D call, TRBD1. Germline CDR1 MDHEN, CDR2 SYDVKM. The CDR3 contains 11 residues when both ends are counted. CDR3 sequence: CASSSNEDRGA.

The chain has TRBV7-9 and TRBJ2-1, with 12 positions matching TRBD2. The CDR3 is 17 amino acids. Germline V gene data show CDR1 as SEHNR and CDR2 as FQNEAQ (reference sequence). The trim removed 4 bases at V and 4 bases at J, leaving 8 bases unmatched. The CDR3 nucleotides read TGTGCCAGCAGCTCTCCTAGGACTAGCGGGGCTTACAATGAGCAGTTCTTC. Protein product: CASSSPRTSGAYNEQFF.

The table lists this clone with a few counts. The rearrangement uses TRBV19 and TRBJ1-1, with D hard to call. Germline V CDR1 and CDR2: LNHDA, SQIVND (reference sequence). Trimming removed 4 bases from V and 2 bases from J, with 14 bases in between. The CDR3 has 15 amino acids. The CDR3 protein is CASSTRSSSNTEAFF. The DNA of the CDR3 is TGTGCCAGTAGTACACGGTCGAGTAGTAACACTGAAGCTTTCTTT.

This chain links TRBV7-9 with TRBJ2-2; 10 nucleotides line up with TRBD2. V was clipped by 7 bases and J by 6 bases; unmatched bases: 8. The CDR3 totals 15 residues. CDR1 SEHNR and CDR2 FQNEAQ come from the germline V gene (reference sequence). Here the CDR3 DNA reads TGTGCCAGCACCCGGAGTAGCGGGGGGCCCGGGGAGCTGTTTTTT. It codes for CASTRSSGGPGELFF.

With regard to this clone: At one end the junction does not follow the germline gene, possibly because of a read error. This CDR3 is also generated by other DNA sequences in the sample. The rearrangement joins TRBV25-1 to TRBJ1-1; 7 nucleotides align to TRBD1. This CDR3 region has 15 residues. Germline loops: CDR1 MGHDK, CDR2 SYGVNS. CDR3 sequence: CASSDRGNMNTEAFF. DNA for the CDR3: TGTGCCAGCAGTGACAGGGGGAACATGAACACTGAGGCTTTCTTT.

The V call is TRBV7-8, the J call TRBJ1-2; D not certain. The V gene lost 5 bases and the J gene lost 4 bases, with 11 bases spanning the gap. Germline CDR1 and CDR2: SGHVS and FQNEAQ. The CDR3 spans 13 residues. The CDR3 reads CASSRGSFYGYTF. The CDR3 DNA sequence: TGTGCCAGCAGCCGTGGTAGCTTCTATGGCTACACCTTC.

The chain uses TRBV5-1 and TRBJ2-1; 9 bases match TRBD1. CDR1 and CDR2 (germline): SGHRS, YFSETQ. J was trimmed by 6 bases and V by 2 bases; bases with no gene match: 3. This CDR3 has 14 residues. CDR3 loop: CASSFDRGVNEQFF. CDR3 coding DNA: TGCGCCAGCAGCTTTGACAGGGGGGTCAATGAGCAGTTCTTC.

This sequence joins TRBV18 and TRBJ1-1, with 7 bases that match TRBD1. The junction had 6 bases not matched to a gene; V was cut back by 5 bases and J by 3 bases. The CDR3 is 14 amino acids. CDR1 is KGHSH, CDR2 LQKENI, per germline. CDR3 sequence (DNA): TGTGCCAGCTCAGGTGACAGGGCGTACACTGAAGCTTTCTTT. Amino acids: CASSGDRAYTEAFF.

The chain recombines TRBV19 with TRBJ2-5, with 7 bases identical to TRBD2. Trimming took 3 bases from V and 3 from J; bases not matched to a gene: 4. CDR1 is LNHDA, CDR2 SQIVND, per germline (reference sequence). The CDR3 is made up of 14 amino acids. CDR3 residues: CASSIGGGEETQYF. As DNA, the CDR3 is TGTGCCAGTAGTATTGGGGGAGGGGAAGAGACCCAGTACTTC.

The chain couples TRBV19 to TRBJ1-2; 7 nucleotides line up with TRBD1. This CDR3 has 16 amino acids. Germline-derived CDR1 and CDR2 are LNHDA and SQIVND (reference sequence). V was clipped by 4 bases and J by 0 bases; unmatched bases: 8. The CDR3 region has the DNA TGTGCCAGTAGTACGACGAGACAGGGTACTAACTATGGCTACACCTTC. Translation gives CASSTTRQGTNYGYTF.

The CDR3 coding sequence is TGCGCCAGCAGCCCGAGGACTAGCGGGGGGAACAATGAGCAGTTCTTC. This translates into CASSPRTSGGNNEQFF. The rearrangement links TRBV5-1 to TRBJ2-1; TRBD2 agrees at 14 bases. From germline, CDR1 is SGHRS and CDR2 YFSETQ. With V trimmed by 4 bases and J by 5 bases, 5 bases remained unmatched. The CDR3 is 16 amino acids.

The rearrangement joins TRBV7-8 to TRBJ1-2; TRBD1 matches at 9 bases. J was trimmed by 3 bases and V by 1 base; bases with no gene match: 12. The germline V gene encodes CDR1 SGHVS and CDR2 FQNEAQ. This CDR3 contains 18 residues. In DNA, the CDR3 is TGTGCCAGCAGCTTAGGAGTTCGGGGACAGGGAACCCACTATGGCTACACCTTC. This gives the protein CASSLGVRGQGTHYGYTF.

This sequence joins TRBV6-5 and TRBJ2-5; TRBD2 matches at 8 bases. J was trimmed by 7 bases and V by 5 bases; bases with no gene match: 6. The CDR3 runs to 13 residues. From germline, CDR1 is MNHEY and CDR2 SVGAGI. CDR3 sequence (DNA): TGTGCCAGCAGTGAGCGGGGGCCGGGGACCCAGTACTTC. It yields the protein CASSERGPGTQYF.

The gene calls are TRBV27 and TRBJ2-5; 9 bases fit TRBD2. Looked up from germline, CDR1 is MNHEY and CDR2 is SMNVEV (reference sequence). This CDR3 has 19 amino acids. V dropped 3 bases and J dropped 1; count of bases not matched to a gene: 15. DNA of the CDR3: TGTGCCAGCAGTTTCGGGCCACCTAGCGGGGACAAATTCCAAGAGACCCAGTACTTC. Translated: CASSFGPPSGDKFQETQYF.

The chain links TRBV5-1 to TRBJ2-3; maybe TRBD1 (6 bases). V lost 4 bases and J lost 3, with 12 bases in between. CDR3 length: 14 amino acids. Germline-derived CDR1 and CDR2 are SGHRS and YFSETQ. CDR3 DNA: TGCGCCAGCAGCCCGGTACAGGGAACAGATACGCAGTATTTT. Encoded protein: CASSPVQGTDTQYF.

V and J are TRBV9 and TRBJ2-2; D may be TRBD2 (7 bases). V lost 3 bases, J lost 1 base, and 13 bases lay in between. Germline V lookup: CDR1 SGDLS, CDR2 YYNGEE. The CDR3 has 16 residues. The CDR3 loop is CASSEGGQMNTGELFF. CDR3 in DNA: TGTGCCAGCAGCGAGGGGGGGCAGATGAACACCGGGGAGCTGTTTTTT.